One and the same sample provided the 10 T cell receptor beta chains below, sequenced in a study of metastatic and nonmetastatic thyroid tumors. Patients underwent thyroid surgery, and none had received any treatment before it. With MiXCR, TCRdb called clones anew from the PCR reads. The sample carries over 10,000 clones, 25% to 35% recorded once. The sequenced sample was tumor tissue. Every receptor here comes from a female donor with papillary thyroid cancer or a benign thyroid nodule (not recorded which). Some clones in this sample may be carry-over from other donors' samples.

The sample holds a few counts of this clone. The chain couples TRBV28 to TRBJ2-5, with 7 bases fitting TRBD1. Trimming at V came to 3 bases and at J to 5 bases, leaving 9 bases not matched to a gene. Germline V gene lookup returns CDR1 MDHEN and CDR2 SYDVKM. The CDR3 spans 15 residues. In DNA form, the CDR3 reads TGTGCCAGCAGTTTCACGGGACAGCCACTGGAGACCCAGTACTTC. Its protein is CASSFTGQPLETQYF. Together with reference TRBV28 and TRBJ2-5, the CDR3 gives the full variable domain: DVKVTQSSRYLVKRTGEKVFLECVQDMDHENMFWYRQDPGLGLRLIYFSYDVKMKEKGDIPEGYSVSREKKERFSLILESASTNQTSMYLCASSFTGQPLETQYFGPGTRLLVL.

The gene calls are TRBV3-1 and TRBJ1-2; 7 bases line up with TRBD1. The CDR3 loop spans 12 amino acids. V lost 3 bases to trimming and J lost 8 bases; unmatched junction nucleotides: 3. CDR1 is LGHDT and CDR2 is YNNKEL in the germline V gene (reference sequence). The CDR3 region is CASSQGTAGYTF. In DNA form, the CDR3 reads TGTGCCAGCAGCCAGGGGACAGCGGGCTACACCTTC.

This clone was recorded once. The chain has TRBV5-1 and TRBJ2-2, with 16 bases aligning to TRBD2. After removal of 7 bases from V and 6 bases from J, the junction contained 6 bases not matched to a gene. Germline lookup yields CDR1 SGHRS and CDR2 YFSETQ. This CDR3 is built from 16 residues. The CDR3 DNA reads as TGCGCCAGCCTGGGACTAGCGGGAGGGACGGCCGGGGAGCTGTTTTTT. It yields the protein CASLGLAGGTAGELFF.

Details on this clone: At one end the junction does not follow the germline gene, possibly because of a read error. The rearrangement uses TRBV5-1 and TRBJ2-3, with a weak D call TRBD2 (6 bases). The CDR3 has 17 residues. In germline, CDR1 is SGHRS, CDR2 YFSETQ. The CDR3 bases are TGCTCCAGCAGCCTCCGATCTGGGGGGAGGTCAACATATACGCAGTATTTT. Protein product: CSSSLRSGGRSTYTQYF.

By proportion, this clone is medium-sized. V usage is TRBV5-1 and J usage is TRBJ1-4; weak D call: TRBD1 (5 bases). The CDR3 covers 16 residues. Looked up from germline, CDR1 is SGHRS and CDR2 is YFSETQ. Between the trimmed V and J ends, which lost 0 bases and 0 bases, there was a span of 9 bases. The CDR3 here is CASSLDRSATNEKLFF. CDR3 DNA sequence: TGCGCCAGCAGCTTGGACAGGAGTGCAACTAATGAAAAACTGTTTTTT.

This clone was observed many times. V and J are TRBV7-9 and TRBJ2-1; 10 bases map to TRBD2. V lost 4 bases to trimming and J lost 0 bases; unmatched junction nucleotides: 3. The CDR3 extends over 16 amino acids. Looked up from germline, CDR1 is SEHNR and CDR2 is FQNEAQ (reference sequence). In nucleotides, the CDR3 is TGTGCCAGCAGCTCATGGACTAGCGGCTCCTACAATGAGCAGTTCTTC. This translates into CASSSWTSGSYNEQFF.

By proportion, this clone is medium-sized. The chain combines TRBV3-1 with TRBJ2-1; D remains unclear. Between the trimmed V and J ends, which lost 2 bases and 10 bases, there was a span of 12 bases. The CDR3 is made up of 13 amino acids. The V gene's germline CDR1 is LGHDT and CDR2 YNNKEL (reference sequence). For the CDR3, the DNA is TGTGCCAGCAGCCAATGCACAGCTTGCGAGCAGTTCTTC. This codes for CASSQCTACEQFF.

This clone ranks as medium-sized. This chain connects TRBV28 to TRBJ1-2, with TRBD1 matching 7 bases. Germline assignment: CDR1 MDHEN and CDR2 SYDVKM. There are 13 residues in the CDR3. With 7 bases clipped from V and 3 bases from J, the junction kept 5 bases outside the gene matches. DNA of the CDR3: TGTGCCAGCACCCAGGGGGAGGACTATGGCTACACCTTC. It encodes CASTQGEDYGYTF.

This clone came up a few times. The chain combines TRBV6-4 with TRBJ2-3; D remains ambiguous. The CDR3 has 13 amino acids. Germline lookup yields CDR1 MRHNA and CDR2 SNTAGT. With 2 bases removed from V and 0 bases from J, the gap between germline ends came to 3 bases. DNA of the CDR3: TGTGCCAGCAGTGACGGGAGCACAGATACGCAGTATTTT. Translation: CASSDGSTDTQYF.

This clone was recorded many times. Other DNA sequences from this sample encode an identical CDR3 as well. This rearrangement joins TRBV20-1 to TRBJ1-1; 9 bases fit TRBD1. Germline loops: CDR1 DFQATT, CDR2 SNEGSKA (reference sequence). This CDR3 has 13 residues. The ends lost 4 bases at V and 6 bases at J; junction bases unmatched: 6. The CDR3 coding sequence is TGCAGTGCTACCCCTGGGACAGGGTCTGAAGCTTTCTTT. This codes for CSATPGTGSEAFF.